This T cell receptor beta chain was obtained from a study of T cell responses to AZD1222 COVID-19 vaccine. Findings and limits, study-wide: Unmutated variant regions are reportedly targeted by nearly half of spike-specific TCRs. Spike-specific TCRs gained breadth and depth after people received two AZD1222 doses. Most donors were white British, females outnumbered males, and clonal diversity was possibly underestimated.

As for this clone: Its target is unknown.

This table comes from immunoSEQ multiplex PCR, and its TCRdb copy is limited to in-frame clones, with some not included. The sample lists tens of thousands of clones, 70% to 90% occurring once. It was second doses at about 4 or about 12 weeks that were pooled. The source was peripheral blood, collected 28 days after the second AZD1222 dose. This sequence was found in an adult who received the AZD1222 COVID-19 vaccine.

CDR3 bases: TGCGCCAGCAGACCAACCGGGACAGCTAACACTGAAGCTTTCTTT. This gives the protein CASRPTGTANTEAFF. The chain is built from TRBV5-1 and TRBJ1-1, with 7 bases aligning to TRBD1. Germline assignment: CDR1 SGHRS and CDR2 YFSETQ. The CDR3 loop spans 15 amino acids. The V and J ends lost 5 bases and 2 bases, in that order; junction bases with no gene match: 9.